This T cell receptor (beta chain) was obtained from a study of shared T cell receptors in the human thymus. The table came from immunoSEQ multiplex PCR; TCRdb's copy has only in-frame clones and leaves some out. The table records roughly 550,000 clones, approximately 80% of them present only once. The CDR3 runs 17 residues. Germline V lookup: CDR1 SEHNR, CDR2 FQNEAQ (reference sequence). Trimming cost V 3 bases and J 0 bases; bases outside gene matches: 7. The data were also submitted as part of a second study, on human thymus T cells.

Sequencing was carried out using thymocytes. This sequence originates from a boy in the first two years of life with a congenital heart defect. J is TRBJ2-3 and V is TRBV7-9; 9 positions agree with TRBD2. The CDR3 region has the DNA TGTGCCAGCAGCTTGACTAGCGGACCTTCTAGCACAGATACGCAGTATTTT. It is translated as CASSLTSGPSSTDTQYF.